The T cell receptor beta chain under discussion was sequenced for a study of blood T cells in healthy people across ages. With 8 bases removed from V and 3 bases from J, the gap between germline ends came to 16 bases. CDR3 length: 15 amino acids. Germline V gene sequence: CDR1 SGHTA, CDR2 FQGNSA. Samples had at least 6 million PBMCs isolated from them. Alongside a J-beta primer mix, a sample-barcoded 5' primer served in a second PCR lasting about 7 to 12 cycles. TCRdb processed the 5' RACE reads anew with MiXCR; each CDR3 protein has one entry. The profile shows some 1.4 million distinct CDR3 sequences, approximately 38% of them singletons.

This receptor was taken from a woman aged 18-29 years in good health. The rearrangement links TRBV7-2 to TRBJ2-2, with TRBD2 as a possible D gene (6 bases). What was sequenced was blood. CDR3 nucleotides: TGTGCCAGCGGACTAATTAGGAGGGACACCGGGGAGCTGTTTTTT. Encoded protein: CASGLIRRDTGELFF. The entire variable domain, with the rest obtained from reference TRBV7-2 and TRBJ2-2, is as follows: GAGVSQSPSNKVTEKGKDVELRCDPISGHTALYWYRQSLGQGLEFLIYFQGNSAPDKSGLPSDRFSAERTGGSVSTLTIQRTQQEDSAVYLCASGLIRRDTGELFFGEGSRLTVL.